This passage covers 8 T cell receptor beta chains from one sample sequenced in a study of human T cells and chemical hapten exposure. TCRdb processed the RACE reads anew with MiXCR; each CDR3 protein has one entry. The sample yields some 70,000 distinct CDR3 sequences, over 9.5% seen once. Specified time point: pre-sensitization, week 0. The treatment is: therapeutic diphenylcyclopropenone sensitization with weekly scalp DPC. The starting material was whole blood, obtained in connection with sensitization to the hapten diphenylcyclopropenone (DPC). These receptors all come from a woman between 45 and 60 years old with alopecia areata. Some clones in this sample may be carry-over from other donors' samples.

This clonotype was found many times. This chain connects TRBV4-2 to TRBJ2-5; weak D call: TRBD2 (6 bases). Germline-derived CDR1 and CDR2 are LGHNA and YNFKEQ. This CDR3 comprises 12 residues. Trimming pared 3 bases from V and 5 bases from J, leaving 7 bases between. The CDR3 loop reads CASSQAGETQYF. The DNA for the CDR3 is TGTGCCAGCAGCCAGGCGGGGGAGACCCAGTACTTC.

This clonotype was seen repeatedly, ten times or more. The chain carries TRBV29-1 and TRBJ1-2, with D possibly TRBD1 on 6 matching bases. The germline CDR1 and CDR2 sequences are SQVTM and ANQGSEA. Trimming left V 3 bases short and J 7 bases short, with 18 bases between. The CDR3 has 14 amino acids. The CDR3 protein is CSVDVGGIRAGYTF. The CDR3 region has the DNA TGCAGCGTTGATGTGGGGGGCATCCGCGCTGGCTACACCTTC.

The rearrangement joins TRBV18 to TRBJ2-2; 8 bases fit TRBD1. Unmatched junction bases numbered 8, after V lost 3 bases and J lost 5 bases. The CDR3 is made up of 16 amino acids. Germline V CDR1 and CDR2: KGHSH, LQKENI. The CDR3 is CASSPGQAKGTGELFF. The CDR3 DNA follows: TGTGCCAGCTCACCGGGACAGGCGAAAGGGACCGGGGAGCTGTTTTTT.

The chain employs TRBV7-2 and TRBJ2-7; maybe TRBD2 (5 bases). CDR3 size: 13 residues. The germline gives CDR1 SGHTA, CDR2 FQGNSA. V dropped 5 bases and J dropped 3 bases, with 11 bases sitting between them. The CDR3 nucleotides read TGTGCCAGCAGCCCCGGGGAGCGCTACGAGCAGTACTTC. This codes for CASSPGERYEQYF. The full variable domain, completed using reference TRBV7-2 and TRBJ2-7, is GAGVSQSPSNKVTEKGKDVELRCDPISGHTALYWYRQSLGQGLEFLIYFQGNSAPDKSGLPSDRFSAERTGGSVSTLTIQRTQQEDSAVYLCASSPGERYEQYFGPGTRLTVT.

The table lists this clonotype with many counts. The rearrangement joins TRBV5-1 to TRBJ1-2; D is undetermined. The CDR3 is made up of 15 amino acids. The V end was cut by 0 bases, the J end by 4 bases, with 13 bases between. Germline V lookup: CDR1 SGHRS, CDR2 YFSETQ. The CDR3 is CASSLGAANPYGYTF. The CDR3 bases are TGCGCCAGCAGCTTGGGGGCGGCAAACCCCTATGGCTACACCTTC.

The V and J genes are TRBV29-1 and TRBJ2-3, with a weak D call TRBD2 (6 bases). CDR1 is SQVTM and CDR2 is ANQGSEA in the germline V gene. This CDR3 region has 12 residues. V was trimmed by 5 bases and J by 4 bases, leaving 10 bases between them. CDR3 loop: CSVFRGSDTQYF. DNA of the CDR3: TGCAGCGTTTTCCGGGGGTCAGATACGCAGTATTTT.

The genes are TRBV28 and TRBJ2-4; D not certain. Germline V gene data show CDR1 as MDHEN and CDR2 as SYDVKM. The V end was cut by 3 bases, the J end by 3 bases, with 0 bases between. This CDR3 spans 11 amino acids. CDR3 region: CASSFKNIQYF. The CDR3 region has the DNA TGTGCCAGCAGTTTCAAAAACATTCAGTACTTC. Looking up the rest from reference TRBV28 and TRBJ2-4 gives the full variable domain: DVKVTQSSRYLVKRTGEKVFLECVQDMDHENMFWYRQDPGLGLRLIYFSYDVKMKEKGDIPEGYSVSREKKERFSLILESASTNQTSMYLCASSFKNIQYFGAGTRLSVL.

In its sample, this clonotype was seen a few times. CDR3 residues: CASTLWGTADTQYF. CDR3 sequence (DNA): TGTGCCAGCACTCTATGGGGCACCGCAGATACGCAGTATTTT. This chain links TRBV6-2 or TRBV6-3 with TRBJ2-3; the D gene is possibly TRBD1 (5 bases). V was shortened by 7 bases and J by 4 bases, with 15 bases between the two germline ends. Germline V CDR1 and CDR2: MNHEY, SVGEGT. The CDR3 has 14 residues.